This is a list of T cell receptor beta chains from one sample in a study of blood T cell repertoires in COVID-19. Assay used: immunoSEQ multiplex PCR; TCRdb lists only in-frame clones, some missing. Here the sample spans 200,000 to 300,000 clones, 75% to 90% being singletons. The sequenced sample consisted of PBMCs or T cells enriched from blood (not recorded which). The receptors here all came from a man between 50 and 59 years old who had been exposed to COVID-19. Both conserved end residues are part of each CDR3. The D gene is left open where the match is weak. Expanded clones get a size class; other rows say once, few or many, or leave the size out.

V gene	D gene	J gene	clone size	CDR3 DNA	CDR3 protein
TRBV7-9	TRBD2	TRBJ2-3	.	TGTGCCAGCAGCTTAATAGCGGGGGGCCCCACAGATACGCAGTATTTT	CASSLIAGGPTDTQYF
TRBV9	.	TRBJ1-2	.	TGTGCCAGCAGCTCGGCGGGGGTTTACTATGGCTACACCTTC	CASSSAGVYYGYTF
TRBV5-1	.	TRBJ1-1	.	TGCGCCAGCAGCTTGAGCGGAGGGACGGACACTGAAGCTTTCTTT	CASSLSGGTDTEAFF
TRBV2	.	TRBJ2-7	once	TGTGCCAGCAGCGACGGACAGTTGTTCTCCTACGAGCAGTACTTC	CASSDGQLFSYEQYF
TRBV29-1	.	TRBJ2-1	.	TGCAGCGTTGAACGGGCGGCCAGGGGCTCCTACAATGAGCAGTTCTTC	CSVERAARGSYNEQFF
TRBV5-8	.	TRBJ1-5	.	TGTGCCAGCAGCTTGGGGACATACAATCAGCCCCAGCATTTT	CASSLGTYNQPQHF
TRBV5-1	TRBD2	TRBJ2-3	.	TGCGCCAGCAGCAAGAACCTAGCGGGAGGATTAGATACGCAGTATTTT	CASSKNLAGGLDTQYF
TRBV27	TRBD1	TRBJ2-3	.	TGTGCCAGCGGAAGACAGGGGGGAGATACGCAGTATTTT	CASGRQGGDTQYF
TRBV6-6	TRBD1	TRBJ1-4	.	TGTGCCAGCAGTCTCCGGACGTATGGGACAGGGAAAGAAAAACTGTTTTTT	CASSLRTYGTGKEKLFF
TRBV28	.	TRBJ1-2	.	TGTGCCAGCAGCCAGACGGGGTATGGCTACACCTTC	CASSQTGYGYTF
TRBV4-2	.	TRBJ1-1	.	TGTGCCAGCAGCCAAGAGGGACTTAAGAACACTGAAGCTTTCTTT	CASSQEGLKNTEAFF
TRBV4-1	TRBD1	TRBJ2-3	.	TGCGCCAGCAGCCAACGGGACAGGACCACAGATACGCAGTATTTT	CASSQRDRTTDTQYF
TRBV12-5	.	TRBJ1-2	.	TGTGCTAGTGGTTCATCGGGGTCTCCGACGGGCTACACCTTC	CASGSSGSPTGYTF
TRBV25-1	.	TRBJ2-1	.	TGTGCCAGCAGTGCTTCCGGGACTTTCAATGAGCAGTTCTTC	CASSASGTFNEQFF
TRBV6-5	.	TRBJ1-2	.	TGTGCCAGCAGTTACTCGGGAGCGATAGCTAACTATGGCTACACCTTC	CASSYSGAIANYGYTF
TRBV13	.	TRBJ2-7	once	TGTGCCAGCAGCTTACTGAGGCGGGGAAGAAGGTACGAGCAGTACTTC	CASSLLRRGRRYEQYF
TRBV28	.	TRBJ1-1	few	TGTGCCAGCAGAGCCATAGGACAGTTTGAAGCTTTCTTT	CASRAIGQFEAFF
TRBV5-5	.	TRBJ2-5	.	TGTGCCAGCAGCTTGCTACAAGAGACCCAGTACTTC	CASSLLQETQYF
TRBV6-1	.	TRBJ2-1	.	TGTGCCAGCAGTGAAGGTAGCTCCTACAATGAGCAGTTCTTC	CASSEGSSYNEQFF
TRBV19	TRBD1	TRBJ1-1	.	TGTGCCAGTAGTTCTCGGGGACAGGAGGTTGAAGCTTTCTTT	CASSSRGQEVEAFF
TRBV5-4	TRBD2	TRBJ2-5	.	TGTGCCAGCAGCGGGCCGGGACTAGCGAGGGAGACCCAGTACTTC	CASSGPGLARETQYF
TRBV28	.	TRBJ1-2	.	TGTGCCAGCAGCTCCACAGGGTTGAGAGGCTACACCTTC	CASSSTGLRGYTF